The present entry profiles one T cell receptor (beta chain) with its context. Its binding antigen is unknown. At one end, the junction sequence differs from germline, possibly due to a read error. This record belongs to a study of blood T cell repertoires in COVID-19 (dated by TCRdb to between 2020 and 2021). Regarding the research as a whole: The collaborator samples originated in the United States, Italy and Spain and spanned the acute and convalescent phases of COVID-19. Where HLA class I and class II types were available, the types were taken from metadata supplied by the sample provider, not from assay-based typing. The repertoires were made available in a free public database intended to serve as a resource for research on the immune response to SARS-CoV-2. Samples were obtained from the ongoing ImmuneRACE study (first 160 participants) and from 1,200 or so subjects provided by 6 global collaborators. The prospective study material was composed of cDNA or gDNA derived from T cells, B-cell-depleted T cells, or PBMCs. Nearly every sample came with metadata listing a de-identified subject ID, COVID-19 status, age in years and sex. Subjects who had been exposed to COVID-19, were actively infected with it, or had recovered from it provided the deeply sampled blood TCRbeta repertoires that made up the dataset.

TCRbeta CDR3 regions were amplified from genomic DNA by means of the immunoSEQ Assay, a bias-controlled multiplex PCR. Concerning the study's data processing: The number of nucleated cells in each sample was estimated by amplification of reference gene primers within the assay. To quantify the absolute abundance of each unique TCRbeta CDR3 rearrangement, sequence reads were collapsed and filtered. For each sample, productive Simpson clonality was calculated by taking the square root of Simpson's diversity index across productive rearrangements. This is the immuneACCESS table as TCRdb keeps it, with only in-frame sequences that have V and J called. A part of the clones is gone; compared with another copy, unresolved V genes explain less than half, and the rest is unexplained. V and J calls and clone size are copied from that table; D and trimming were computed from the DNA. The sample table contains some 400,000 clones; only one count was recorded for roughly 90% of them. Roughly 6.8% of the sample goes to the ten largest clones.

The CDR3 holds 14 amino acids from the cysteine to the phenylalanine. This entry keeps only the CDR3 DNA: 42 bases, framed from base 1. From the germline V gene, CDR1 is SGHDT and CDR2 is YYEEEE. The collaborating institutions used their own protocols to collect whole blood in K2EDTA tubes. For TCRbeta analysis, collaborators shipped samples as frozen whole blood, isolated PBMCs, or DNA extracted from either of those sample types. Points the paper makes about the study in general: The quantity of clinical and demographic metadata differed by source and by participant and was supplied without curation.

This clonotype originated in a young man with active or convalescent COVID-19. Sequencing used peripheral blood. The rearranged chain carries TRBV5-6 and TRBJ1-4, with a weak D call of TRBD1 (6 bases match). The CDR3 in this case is CASSFGTTIEKLFF. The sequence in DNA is TGTGCCAGCAGCTTCGGGACAACTATTGAAAAACTGTTTTTT.